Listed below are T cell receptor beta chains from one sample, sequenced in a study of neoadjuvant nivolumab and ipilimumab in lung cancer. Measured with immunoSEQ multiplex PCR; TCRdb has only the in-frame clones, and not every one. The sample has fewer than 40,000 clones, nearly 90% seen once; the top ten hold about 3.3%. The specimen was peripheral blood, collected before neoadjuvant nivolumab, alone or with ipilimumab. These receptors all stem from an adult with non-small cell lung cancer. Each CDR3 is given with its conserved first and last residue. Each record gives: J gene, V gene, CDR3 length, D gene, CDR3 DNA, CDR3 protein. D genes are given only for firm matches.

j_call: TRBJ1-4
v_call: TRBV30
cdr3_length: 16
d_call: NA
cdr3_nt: TGTGCCTGGAGTGTATGGGGCGGGGGCGCAGGCGAAAAACTGTTTTTT
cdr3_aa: CAWSVWGGGAGEKLFF

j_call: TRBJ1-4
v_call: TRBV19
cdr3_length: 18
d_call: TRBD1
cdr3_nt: TGTGCCAGTAGTATCCGGCGCGACAGGGGGCATGATAATGAAAAACTGTTTTTT
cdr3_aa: CASSIRRDRGHDNEKLFF

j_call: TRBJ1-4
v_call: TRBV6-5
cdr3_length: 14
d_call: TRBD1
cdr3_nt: TGTGCCAGCAGACCGGGGACAGGGGTAGAAAAACTGTTTTTT
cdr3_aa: CASRPGTGVEKLFF

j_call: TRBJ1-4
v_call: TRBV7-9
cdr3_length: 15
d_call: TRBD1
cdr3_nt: TGTGCCAGCAGCGCCCCGGGACAGAATAATGAAAAACTGTTTTTT
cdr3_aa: CASSAPGQNNEKLFF

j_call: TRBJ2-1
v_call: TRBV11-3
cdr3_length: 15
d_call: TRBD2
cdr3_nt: TGTGCCAGCAGCCAGGAAGCGGGGGTATACAATGAGCAGTTCTTC
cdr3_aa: CASSQEAGVYNEQFF

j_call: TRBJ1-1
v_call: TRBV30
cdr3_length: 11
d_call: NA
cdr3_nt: TGTGCCTGGAGTGTAGGCGGTGAAGCTTTCTTT
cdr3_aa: CAWSVGGEAFF

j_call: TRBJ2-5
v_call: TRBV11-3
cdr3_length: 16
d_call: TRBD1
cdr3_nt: TGTGCCAGCAGCTTAGGTCGGGGAAGACAGGGAGAGACCCAGTACTTC
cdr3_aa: CASSLGRGRQGETQYF

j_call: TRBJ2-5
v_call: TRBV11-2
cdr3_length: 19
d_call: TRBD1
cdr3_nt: TGTGCCAGCAGCTCGAGAAGTCCGGGACAGGGACGTGCAAGGGAGACCCAGTACTTC
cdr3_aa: CASSSRSPGQGRARETQYF

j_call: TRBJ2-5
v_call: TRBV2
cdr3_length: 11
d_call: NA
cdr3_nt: TGTGCCAGCAGCTACTCGGAGACCCAGTACTTC
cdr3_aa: CASSYSETQYF

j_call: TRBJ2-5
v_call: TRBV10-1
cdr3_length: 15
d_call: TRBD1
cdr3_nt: TGCGCCAGCAGTGAGTCGGGACAGGCTCAAGAGACCCAGTACTTC
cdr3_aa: CASSESGQAQETQYF

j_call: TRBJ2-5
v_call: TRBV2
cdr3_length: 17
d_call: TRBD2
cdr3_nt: TGTGCCAGCAGCCAGGGACTAGCGGACACCCACCAAGAGACCCAGTACTTC
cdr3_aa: CASSQGLADTHQETQYF

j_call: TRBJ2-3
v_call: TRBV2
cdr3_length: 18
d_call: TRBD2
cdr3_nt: TGTGCCAGCAGTGACTGGGAAACTAGCGGGGCCAGCACAGATACGCAGTATTTT
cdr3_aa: CASSDWETSGASTDTQYF

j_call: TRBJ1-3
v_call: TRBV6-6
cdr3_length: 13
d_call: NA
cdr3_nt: TGTGCCAGCAGCCCGACAGGTGGAAACACCATATATTTT
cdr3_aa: CASSPTGGNTIYF

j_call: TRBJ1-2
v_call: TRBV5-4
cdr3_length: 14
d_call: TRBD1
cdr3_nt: TGTGCCAGCAGTTCCCAACAGGGGGGCTATGGCTACACCTTC
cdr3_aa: CASSSQQGGYGYTF

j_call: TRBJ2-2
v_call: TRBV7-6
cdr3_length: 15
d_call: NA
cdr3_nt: TGTGCCAGCAGCCCTTTGGGGACAATCACCGGGGAGCTGTTTTTT
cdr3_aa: CASSPLGTITGELFF

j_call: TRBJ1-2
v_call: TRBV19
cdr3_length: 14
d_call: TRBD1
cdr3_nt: TGTGCCAGTAGTATCGGGACAGGTTATAATGGCTACACCTTC
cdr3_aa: CASSIGTGYNGYTF

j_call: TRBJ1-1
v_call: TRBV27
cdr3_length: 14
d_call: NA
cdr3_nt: TGTGCCAGCAGTTTAGGCACTATGAACACTGAAGCTTTCTTT
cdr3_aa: CASSLGTMNTEAFF

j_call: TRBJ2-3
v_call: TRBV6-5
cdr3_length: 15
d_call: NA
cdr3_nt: TGTGCCAGCAACTTACTAGGGCAGTCGGGAGAAGGGCAGTATTTT
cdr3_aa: CASNLLGQSGEGQYF

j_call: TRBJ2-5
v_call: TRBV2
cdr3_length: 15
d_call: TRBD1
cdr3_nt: TGTGCCAGCAGTGAAGTCAGGGGGATAGGTGAGACCCAGTACTTC
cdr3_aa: CASSEVRGIGETQYF

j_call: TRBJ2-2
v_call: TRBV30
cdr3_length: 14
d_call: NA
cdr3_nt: TGTGCCTTGGGCTCGAACGCGAACACCGGGGAGCTGTTTTTT
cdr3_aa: CALGSNANTGELFF